The entry that follows covers one T cell receptor (beta chain) sequence. What it binds is unknown. The data are from a study of beta chain features in type 1 diabetes. Whole-study context: Cell yields, gender and age were comparable in patients and healthy donors.

Sequencing targeted expressed TCRB transcripts, as all isolated RNA had been reverse transcribed. TCRdb keeps only in-frame clones here, not all; method: immunoSEQ multiplex PCR. The sample gives roughly 450,000 clones, about an eighth of which show up once; roughly 0.046% is in the top ten. A heparinised blood draw that averaged approximately 110 mL was obtained once from each donor. Purities over 98% were achieved in all sorted populations. Per the germline V gene, CDR1 is SQVTM and CDR2 is ANQGSEA. Trimming left V 4 bases short and J 0 bases short, with 11 bases between. The CDR3 runs 14 residues. General observations from the study: High-TCR-expressing cells could be over-represented by cDNA sequencing.

This TCR was recovered from a woman younger than 35 in good health. The V gene is TRBV29-1, the J gene TRBJ2-3; a possible D gene is TRBD2 (5 bases). Sequenced input: naive CD4+ T cells from blood. The CDR3 sequence: CSVGRAASTDTQYF. The CDR3 nucleotides are TGCAGCGTTGGGCGGGCGGCTAGCACAGATACGCAGTATTTT.